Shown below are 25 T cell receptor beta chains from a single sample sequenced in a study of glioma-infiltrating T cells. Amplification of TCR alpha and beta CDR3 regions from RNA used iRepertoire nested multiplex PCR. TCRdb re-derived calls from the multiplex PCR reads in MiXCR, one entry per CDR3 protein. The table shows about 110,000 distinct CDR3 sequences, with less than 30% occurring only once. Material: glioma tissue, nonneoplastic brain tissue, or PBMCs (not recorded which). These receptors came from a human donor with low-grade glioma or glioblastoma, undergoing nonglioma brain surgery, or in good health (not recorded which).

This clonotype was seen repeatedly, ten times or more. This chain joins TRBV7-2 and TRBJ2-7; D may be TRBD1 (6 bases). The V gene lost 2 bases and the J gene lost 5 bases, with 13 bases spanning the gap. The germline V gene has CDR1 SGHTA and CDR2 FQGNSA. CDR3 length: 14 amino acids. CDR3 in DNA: TGTGCCAGCAGCTTAAGAAGGGGGATCGACGAGCAGTACTTC. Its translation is CASSLRRGIDEQYF. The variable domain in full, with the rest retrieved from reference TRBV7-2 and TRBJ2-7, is GAGVSQSPSNKVTEKGKDVELRCDPISGHTALYWYRQSLGQGLEFLIYFQGNSAPDKSGLPSDRFSAERTGGSVSTLTIQRTQQEDSAVYLCASSLRRGIDEQYFGPGTRLTVT.

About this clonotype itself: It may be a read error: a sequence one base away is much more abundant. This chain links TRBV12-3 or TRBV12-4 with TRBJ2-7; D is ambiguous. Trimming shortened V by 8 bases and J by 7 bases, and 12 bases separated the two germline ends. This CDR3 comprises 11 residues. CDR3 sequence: CASGPSNEQYF. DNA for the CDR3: TGTGCCAGCGGCCCCAGCAATGAGCAGTACTTC.

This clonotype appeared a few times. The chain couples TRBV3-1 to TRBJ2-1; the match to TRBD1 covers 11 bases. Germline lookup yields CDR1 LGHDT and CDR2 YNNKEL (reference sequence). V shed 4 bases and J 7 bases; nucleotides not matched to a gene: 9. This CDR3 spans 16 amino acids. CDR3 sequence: CASSRLDRGHGNEQFF. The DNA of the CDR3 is TGTGCCAGCAGCCGATTGGACAGGGGGCATGGGAATGAGCAGTTCTTC.

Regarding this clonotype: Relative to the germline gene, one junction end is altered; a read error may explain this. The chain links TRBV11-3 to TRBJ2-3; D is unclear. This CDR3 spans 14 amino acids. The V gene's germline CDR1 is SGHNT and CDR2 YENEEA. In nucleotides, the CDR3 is TGTGCCAGCAACTTAGTTCCGAACACAGATACGCGGTATTTT. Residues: CASNLVPNTDTRYF.

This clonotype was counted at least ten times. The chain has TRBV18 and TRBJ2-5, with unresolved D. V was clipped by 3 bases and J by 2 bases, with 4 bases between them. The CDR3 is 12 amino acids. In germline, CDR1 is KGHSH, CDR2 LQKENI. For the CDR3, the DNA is TGTGCCAGCTCACCGAGTCAAGAGACCCAGTACTTC. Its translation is CASSPSQETQYF.

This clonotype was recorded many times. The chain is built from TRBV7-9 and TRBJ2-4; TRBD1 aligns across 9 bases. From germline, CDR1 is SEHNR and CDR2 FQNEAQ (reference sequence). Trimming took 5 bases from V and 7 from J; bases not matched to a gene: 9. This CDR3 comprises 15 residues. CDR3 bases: TGTGCCAGCAGCCTCTCCGGGACAGGGTGGAACATTCAGTACTTC. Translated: CASSLSGTGWNIQYF.

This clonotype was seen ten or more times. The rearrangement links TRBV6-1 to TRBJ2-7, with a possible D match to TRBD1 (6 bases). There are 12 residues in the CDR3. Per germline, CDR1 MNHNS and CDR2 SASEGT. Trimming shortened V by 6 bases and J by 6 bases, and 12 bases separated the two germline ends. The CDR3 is CASSSTGTEQYF. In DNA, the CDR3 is TGTGCCAGCAGCTCCACAGGGACCGAGCAGTACTTC.

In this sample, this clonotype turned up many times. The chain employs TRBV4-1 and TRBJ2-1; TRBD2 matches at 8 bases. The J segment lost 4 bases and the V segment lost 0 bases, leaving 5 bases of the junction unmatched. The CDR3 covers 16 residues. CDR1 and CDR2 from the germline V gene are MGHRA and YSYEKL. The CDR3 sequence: CASSQDPSGGYNEQFF. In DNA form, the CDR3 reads TGCGCCAGCAGCCAAGATCCCAGCGGGGGTTACAATGAGCAGTTCTTC.

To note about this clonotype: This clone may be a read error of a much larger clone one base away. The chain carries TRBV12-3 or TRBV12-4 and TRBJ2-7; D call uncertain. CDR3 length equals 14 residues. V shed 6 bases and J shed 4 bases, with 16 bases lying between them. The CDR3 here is CASRSTLAPYEQYF. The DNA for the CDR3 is TGTGCCAGCAGGTCGACACTCGCCCCATACGAGCAGTACTTC.

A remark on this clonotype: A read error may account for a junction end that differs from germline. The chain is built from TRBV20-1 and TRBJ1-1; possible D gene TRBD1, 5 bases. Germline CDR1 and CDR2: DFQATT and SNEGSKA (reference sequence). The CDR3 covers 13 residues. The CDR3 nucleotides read TGTAGTGCCCCTGGGGGGGGGAAAGCTGAAGCTTTCTTT. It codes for CSAPGGGKAEAFF.

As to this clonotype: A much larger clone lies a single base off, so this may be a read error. The DNA of the CDR3 is TGCAGCGTTGGGGCCGCTGACTACACCTTC. Encoded protein: CSVGAADYTF. This chain joins TRBV29-1 and TRBJ1-2, with D unclear. V was trimmed by 4 bases and J by 10 bases, leaving 10 bases between them. Germline V gene lookup returns CDR1 SQVTM and CDR2 ANQGSEA. The CDR3 has 10 residues.

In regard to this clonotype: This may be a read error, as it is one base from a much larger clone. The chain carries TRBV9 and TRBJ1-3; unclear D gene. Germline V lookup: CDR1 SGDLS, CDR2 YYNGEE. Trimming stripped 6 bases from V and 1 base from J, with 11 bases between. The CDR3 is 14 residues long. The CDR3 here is CASIVEGSGNTIYF. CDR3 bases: TGTGCCAGCATCGTTGAAGGATCTGGAAACACCATATATTTT.

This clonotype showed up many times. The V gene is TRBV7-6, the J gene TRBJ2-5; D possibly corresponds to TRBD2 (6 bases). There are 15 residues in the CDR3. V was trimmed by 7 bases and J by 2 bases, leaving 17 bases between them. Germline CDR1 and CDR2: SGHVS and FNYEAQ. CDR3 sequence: CASTPLAGSQETQYF. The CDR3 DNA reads TGTGCCAGCACACCGCTGGCGGGAAGTCAAGAGACCCAGTACTTC.

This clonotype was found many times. The CDR3 DNA reads as TGCAGTGCTTTCCCCGGGACAGGGGGCGGCCAGCCCCAGCATTTT. Amino acids: CSAFPGTGGGQPQHF. The genes are TRBV20-1 and TRBJ1-5; the match to TRBD1 covers 12 bases. Germline V gene lookup returns CDR1 DFQATT and CDR2 SNEGSKA (reference sequence). The CDR3 runs 15 residues. V lost 5 bases and J lost 7; bases outside the gene matches: 9.

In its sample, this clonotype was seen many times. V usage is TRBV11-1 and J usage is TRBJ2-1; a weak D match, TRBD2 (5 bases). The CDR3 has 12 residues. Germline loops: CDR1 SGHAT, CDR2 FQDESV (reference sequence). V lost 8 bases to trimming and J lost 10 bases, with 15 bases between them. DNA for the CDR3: TGTGCCAGCGGCTACGTAGCGAGCGAGCAGTTCTTC. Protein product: CASGYVASEQFF.

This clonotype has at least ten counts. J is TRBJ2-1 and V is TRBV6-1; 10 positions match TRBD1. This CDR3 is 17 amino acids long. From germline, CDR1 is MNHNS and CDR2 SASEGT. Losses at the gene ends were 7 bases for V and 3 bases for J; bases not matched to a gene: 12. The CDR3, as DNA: TGTGCCAGCACTGGGACAGGGGTTACCTACGTCTACAATGAGCAGTTCTTC. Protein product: CASTGTGVTYVYNEQFF.

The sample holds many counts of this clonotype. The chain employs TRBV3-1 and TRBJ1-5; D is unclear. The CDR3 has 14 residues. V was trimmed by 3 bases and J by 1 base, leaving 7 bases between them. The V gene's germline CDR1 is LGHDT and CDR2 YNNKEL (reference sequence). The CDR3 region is CASSQDSSNQPQHF. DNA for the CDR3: TGTGCCAGCAGCCAGGACTCGAGCAATCAGCCCCAGCATTTT.

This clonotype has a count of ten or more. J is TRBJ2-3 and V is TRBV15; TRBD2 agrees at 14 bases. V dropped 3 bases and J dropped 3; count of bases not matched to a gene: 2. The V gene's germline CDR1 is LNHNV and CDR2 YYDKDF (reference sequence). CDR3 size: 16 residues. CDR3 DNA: TGTGCCACCAGCAGCCGGACTAGCGGGAGGACAGATACGCAGTATTTT. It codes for CATSSRTSGRTDTQYF.

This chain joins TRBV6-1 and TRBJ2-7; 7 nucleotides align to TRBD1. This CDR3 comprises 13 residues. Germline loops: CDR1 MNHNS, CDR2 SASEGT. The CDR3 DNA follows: TGTTCCATCAGTGGACCTCAGGGGGACGAGCAGTACTTC. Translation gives CSISGPQGDEQYF.

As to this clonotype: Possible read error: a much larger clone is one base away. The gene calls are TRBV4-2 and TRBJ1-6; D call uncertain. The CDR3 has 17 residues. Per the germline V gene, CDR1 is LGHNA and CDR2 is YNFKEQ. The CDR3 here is CASSPSQRSSYNSPLNF. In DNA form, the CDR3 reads TGTGCCAGCAGCCCTTCACAGCGCAGCTCCTATAATTCACCCCTCAACTTT.

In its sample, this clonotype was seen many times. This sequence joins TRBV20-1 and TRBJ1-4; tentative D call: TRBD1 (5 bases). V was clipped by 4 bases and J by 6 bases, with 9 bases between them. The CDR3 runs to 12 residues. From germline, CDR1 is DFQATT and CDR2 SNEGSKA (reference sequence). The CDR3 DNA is TGCAGTGCTAAAGGGACTTATGAAAAACTGTTTTTT. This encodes CSAKGTYEKLFF.

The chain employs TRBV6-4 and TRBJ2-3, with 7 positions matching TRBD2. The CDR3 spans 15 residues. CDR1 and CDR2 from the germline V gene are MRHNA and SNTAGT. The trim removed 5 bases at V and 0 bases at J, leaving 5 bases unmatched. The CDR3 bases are TGTGCCAGCAGTACTAGCGTGGATAGCACAGATACGCAGTATTTT. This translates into CASSTSVDSTDTQYF.

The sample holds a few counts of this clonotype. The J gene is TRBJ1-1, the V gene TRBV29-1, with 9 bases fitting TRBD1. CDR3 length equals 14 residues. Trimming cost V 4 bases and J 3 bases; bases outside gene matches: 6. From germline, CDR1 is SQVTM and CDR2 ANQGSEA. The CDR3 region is CSVAPGQGYTEAFF. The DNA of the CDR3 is TGCAGCGTTGCTCCGGGACAGGGTTACACTGAAGCTTTCTTT.

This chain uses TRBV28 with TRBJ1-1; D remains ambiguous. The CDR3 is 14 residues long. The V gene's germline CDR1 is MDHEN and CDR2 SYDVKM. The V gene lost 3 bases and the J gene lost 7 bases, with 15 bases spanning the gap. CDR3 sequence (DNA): TGTGCCAGCAGTTTGGGCAAGGGTCAGAATGAAGCTTTCTTT. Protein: CASSLGKGQNEAFF.

This chain's CDR3 is CASTWGGNEQFF. In DNA form, the CDR3 reads TGCGCCAGCACGTGGGGGGGAAATGAGCAGTTCTTC. The chain has TRBV5-1 and TRBJ2-1; 7 bases are a match to TRBD2. After removal of 6 bases from V and 7 bases from J, the junction contained 4 bases not matched to a gene. This CDR3 contains 12 residues. Germline CDR1 SGHRS, CDR2 YFSETQ.